This T cell receptor beta chain came from a study of blood T cell repertoires in COVID-19. For the study at large: The United States, Italy and Spain were the sources of the acute and convalescent COVID-19 samples. In each case, the material was cDNA or gDNA derived from T cells, B-cell-depleted T cells, or PBMCs.

A single count supports this clone. How the authors handled the data: Nucleated cell number was recorded as an estimate derived from reference gene primer amplification. Assay used: immunoSEQ multiplex PCR; TCRdb lists only in-frame clones, some missing. That table is the source of V, J and clone size, and D and trimming were worked out from the DNA. The data hold about 89,000 clones, with more than 90% observed a single time. The sequenced material came from peripheral blood. The TCR was taken from a human donor with active COVID-19. The donor label of this sample is uncertain.

This CDR3 reads CASSSGTGGFYEQYF. The CDR3 coding sequence is TGTGCCAGCTCATCCGGGACAGGGGGGTTCTACGAGCAGTACTTC. The chain employs TRBV18 and TRBJ2-7, with TRBD1 identical over 11 bases. V lost 5 bases, J lost 3 bases, and 6 bases stayed unmatched. This CDR3 contains 15 residues. Germline lookup yields CDR1 KGHSH and CDR2 LQKENI. The entire variable domain, with the rest obtained from reference TRBV18 and TRBJ2-7, is as follows: NAGVMQNPRHLVRRRGQEARLRCSPMKGHSHVYWYRQLPEEGLKFMVYLQKENIIDESGMPKERFSAEFPKEGPSILRIQQVVRGDSAAYFCASSSGTGGFYEQYFGPGTRLTVT.